The 19 T cell receptor beta chains below come from one sample, sequenced in a study of blood T cell repertoires in COVID-19. Clones were read by immunoSEQ multiplex PCR, and TCRdb kept only the in-frame ones, dropping some. The sample comprises 270,000 or so clones, 90% of which are singletons, and around 2.3% rests with the top ten. What was sequenced was peripheral blood. These TCRs come from a woman aged 55-69 years with COVID-19, enrolled during active disease.

V and J are TRBV7-9 and TRBJ1-2; D not resolved. In germline, CDR1 is SEHNR, CDR2 FQNEAQ (reference sequence). The CDR3 sequence is 15 residues long. V was clipped by 1 base and J by 0 bases, with 9 bases between them. The CDR3 here is CASSLEVRANYGYTF. The CDR3, as DNA: TGTGCCAGCAGCTTAGAGGTCCGGGCTAACTATGGCTACACCTTC.

The chain employs TRBV7-3 and TRBJ2-7; D perhaps matches TRBD1 (6 bases). Trimming removed 5 bases from V and 4 bases from J, with 15 bases in between. Germline V gene sequence: CDR1 SGHTA, CDR2 FQGTGA. This CDR3 comprises 14 residues. The CDR3 loop reads CASSIAPTGYEQYF. CDR3 sequence (DNA): TGTGCCAGCAGCATAGCCCCCACAGGGTACGAGCAGTACTTC.

This chain joins TRBV7-3 and TRBJ2-2; 12 bases line up with TRBD1. The V gene's germline CDR1 is SGHTA and CDR2 FQGTGA. This CDR3 has 15 amino acids. After removal of 4 bases from V and 4 bases from J, the junction contained 1 base not matched to a gene. Written as DNA, the CDR3 is TGTGCCAGCAGCTCGGGACAGGGGGCCACCGGGGAGCTGTTTTTT. This gives the protein CASSSGQGATGELFF.

The J gene is TRBJ1-4, the V gene TRBV4-3; 7 positions match TRBD1. CDR3 length equals 14 residues. The V gene's germline CDR1 is LGHNA and CDR2 YSLEER. V lost 5 bases and J lost 4; bases outside the gene matches: 4. CDR3 bases: TGCGCCAGCAGCTTGGACAGGAATAATGAAAAACTGTTTTTT. Residues: CASSLDRNNEKLFF.

This rearrangement joins TRBV29-1 to TRBJ1-6, with D hard to call. The CDR3 totals 13 residues. Germline V gene data show CDR1 as SQVTM and CDR2 as ANQGSEA. Trimming took off 7 bases at V and 8 bases at J, with 15 bases between the two ends. The CDR3 region is CSAVFTEDSPLHF. The DNA of the CDR3 is TGCAGCGCAGTGTTCACGGAGGATTCACCCCTCCACTTT.

This clone was seen just once. The chain employs TRBV6-5 and TRBJ2-1; tentatively, D is TRBD2 (5 bases). CDR3 size: 15 residues. V dropped 5 bases and J dropped 2 bases, with 13 bases sitting between them. Germline V gene lookup returns CDR1 MNHEY and CDR2 SVGAGI. The CDR3 bases are TGTGCCAGCAGTCCCAACTGGGAGACCTACAATGAGCAGTTCTTC. Protein: CASSPNWETYNEQFF.

V is TRBV10-3 and J is TRBJ1-4; 8 bases are a match to TRBD1. The CDR3 has 12 amino acids. Germline assignment: CDR1 ENHRY and CDR2 SYGVKD. The CDR3 DNA follows: TGTGCATCGGGACAGGTCGATGAAAAACTGTTTTTT. Its translation is CASGQVDEKLFF.

This CDR3 is CASSTQGQFPYEQYF. The CDR3 coding sequence is TGTGCCAGCAGTACTCAGGGACAGTTTCCCTACGAGCAGTACTTC. This chain connects TRBV6-5 to TRBJ2-7; 7 nucleotides match TRBD1. Losses at the gene ends were 5 bases for V and 2 bases for J; bases not matched to a gene: 9. The germline gives CDR1 MNHEY, CDR2 SVGAGI. The CDR3 covers 15 residues.

The rearrangement uses TRBV6-2 or TRBV6-3 and TRBJ2-1; TRBD1 matches 8 bases. Germline V gene lookup returns CDR1 MNHEY and CDR2 SVGEGT. The CDR3 contains 12 residues. The trim removed 6 bases at V and 14 bases at J, leaving 9 bases unmatched. The CDR3 loop is CASSQLGQGKFF. The CDR3 region has the DNA TGTGCCAGCAGCCAACTTGGACAGGGCAAGTTCTTC.

This chain uses TRBV19 with TRBJ1-1; D remains unclear. Trimming took off 1 base at V and 0 bases at J, with 12 bases between the two ends. The CDR3 totals 16 residues. Germline V lookup: CDR1 LNHDA, CDR2 SQIVND (reference sequence). The CDR3 DNA reads TGTGCCAGTAGTATAGTCCGTGGTAACTTGAACACTGAAGCTTTCTTT. Translated, it gives CASSIVRGNLNTEAFF.

The chain carries TRBV6-5 and TRBJ2-1; possibly TRBD1 for D (5 bases). Trimming took off 9 bases at V and 0 bases at J, with 15 bases between the two ends. The germline gives CDR1 MNHEY, CDR2 SVGAGI. This CDR3 region has 15 residues. CDR3 in DNA: TGTGCCAGTTCCCTAACAGGATCCTCCTACAATGAGCAGTTCTTC. Amino acids: CASSLTGSSYNEQFF.

The chain combines TRBV27 with TRBJ1-1; tentatively, D is TRBD1 (5 bases). The ends were cut back, 2 bases at V and 0 bases at J, with 7 bases in the middle. CDR1 is MNHEY, CDR2 SMNVEV, per germline (reference sequence). The CDR3 covers 14 residues. CDR3 residues: CASSLRQLNTEAFF. The CDR3 DNA reads as TGTGCCAGCAGTTTACGACAGCTGAACACTGAAGCTTTCTTT.

In its sample, this clone was seen once. The chain uses TRBV5-5 and TRBJ2-7; 8 bases align to TRBD1. Trimming at V came to 5 bases and at J to 1 base, leaving 8 bases not matched to a gene. The CDR3 sequence is 15 residues long. Germline lookup yields CDR1 SGHKS and CDR2 YYEKEE (reference sequence). The CDR3 DNA reads as TGTGCCAGCAGAGACCCGGGACAGGCATCCTACGAGCAGTACTTC. Amino acid sequence: CASRDPGQASYEQYF.

The chain has TRBV7-2 and TRBJ2-5; D is possibly TRBD2 (5 bases). The CDR3 is 17 amino acids. V was pared by 1 base and J by 1 base, with 16 bases between. Germline-derived CDR1 and CDR2 are SGHTA and FQGNSA. CDR3 in amino acids: CASSLVPSSPFQETQYF. The CDR3, as DNA: TGTGCCAGCAGCTTAGTTCCTAGCTCCCCTTTCCAAGAGACCCAGTACTTC.

V is TRBV5-8 and J is TRBJ1-2; possibly TRBD1 for D (6 bases). Germline V lookup: CDR1 SGHTS, CDR2 YDEGEE. Trimming stripped 3 bases from V and 6 bases from J, with 9 bases between. The CDR3 has 12 residues. CDR3 loop: CASSYDRHGYTF. DNA of the CDR3: TGTGCCAGCAGCTATGACAGGCATGGCTACACCTTC.

The chain carries TRBV6-2 or TRBV6-3 and TRBJ1-1; no definite D call. Trimming pared 6 bases from V and 4 bases from J, leaving 21 bases between. Germline CDR1 and CDR2: MNHEY and SVGEGT. There are 16 residues in the CDR3. CDR3 protein: CASSWSGFSLTTEAFF. DNA of the CDR3: TGTGCCAGCAGCTGGAGTGGCTTTTCTTTGACCACTGAAGCTTTCTTT.

The V and J genes are TRBV3-1 (or the pseudogene TRBV3-2) and TRBJ1-1, with D hard to call. The germline V gene has CDR1 LGHDT and CDR2 YNNKEL (reference sequence). Deletions cut 1 base from V and 8 bases from J, with 8 bases between. The CDR3 consists of 12 residues. CDR3 residues: CASSQGPGEAFF. Here the CDR3 DNA reads TGTGCCAGCAGCCAAGGCCCCGGGGAAGCTTTCTTT.

The gene calls are TRBV7-9 and TRBJ1-2; 7 bases align to TRBD1. CDR1 and CDR2 (germline): SEHNR, FQNEAQ (reference sequence). J was trimmed by 4 bases and V by 5 bases; bases with no gene match: 10. This CDR3 contains 15 residues. The CDR3 protein is CASSLIGGRGYGYTF. The CDR3 DNA reads as TGTGCCAGCAGCCTTATAGGGGGCCGTGGCTATGGCTACACCTTC.

The chain carries TRBV6-1 and TRBJ1-1, with D possibly TRBD1 on 5 matching bases. Between the trimmed V and J ends, which lost 3 bases and 6 bases, there was a span of 23 bases. This CDR3 has 17 residues. Germline loops: CDR1 MNHNS, CDR2 SASEGT. The CDR3 reads CASSDWVRGGDLSEAFF. The CDR3 coding sequence is TGTGCCAGCAGTGATTGGGTTCGAGGAGGGGATCTCTCTGAAGCTTTCTTT.